This T cell receptor beta chain is from a study of spatial heterogeneity in lung cancer. Time point of the sample: sample taken at primary tumor resection. The input material, whole RNA from tumor, nontumor lung or frozen PBMC, was sequenced unsorted. TCR cDNA molecules each had a unique molecular identifier. MiXCR, applied by TCRdb to the 5' RACE reads, yields one record per CDR3 protein. This sample yields about 25,000 distinct CDR3 sequences, of which 6.9% are seen a single time; 14% belongs to the top ten. This clonotype has ten or more counts. CDR1 is SGHRS, CDR2 YFSETQ, per germline. This CDR3 region has 14 residues. Trimming cost V 4 bases and J 0 bases, with 8 bases left between them.

The sequenced sample was PBMCs, obtained at surgery. The rearrangement links TRBV5-1 to TRBJ1-5, with no clear D. The sequence came from a male donor with early-stage non-small cell lung cancer. This chain's CDR3 is CASSLGNSNQPQHF. The CDR3 DNA reads TGCGCCAGCAGCCTTGGGAATAGCAATCAGCCCCAGCATTTT.